These 15 T cell receptor beta chains came from one sample sequenced in a study of control samples from healthy donors and cancer patients. Produced via immunoSEQ multiplex PCR; TCRdb's table is partial and in-frame only. Of tens of thousands of clones in the sample, around 97% were seen once. The source material was blood. Every receptor here comes from a woman in her twenties or thirties in good health.

J is TRBJ2-7 and V is TRBV3-1 (or the pseudogene TRBV3-2), with D possibly matching TRBD2 (6 bases). V was clipped by 2 bases and J by 4 bases, with 15 bases between them. Per germline, CDR1 LGHDT and CDR2 YNNKEL (reference sequence). The CDR3 is 15 amino acids. The CDR3 reads CASSQLPGTLYEQYF. The DNA for the CDR3 is TGTGCCAGCAGCCAATTACCCGGGACTCTTTACGAGCAGTACTTC.

V and J are TRBV27 and TRBJ1-1; TRBD1 is a possible D gene (6 bases). Trimming removed 4 bases from V and 1 base from J, with 10 bases in between. The CDR3 extends over 14 amino acids. Per the germline V gene, CDR1 is MNHEY and CDR2 is SMNVEV (reference sequence). The CDR3 nucleotides read TGTGCCAGCAGTTCAGGGGTCGGGAACACTGAAGCTTTCTTT. Protein: CASSSGVGNTEAFF.

The chain carries TRBV2 and TRBJ1-5; D is unclear. V lost 1 base and J lost 5, with 6 bases in between. There are 13 residues in the CDR3. CDR1 SNHLY and CDR2 FYNNEI come from the germline V gene. CDR3 protein: CASSEEGHQPQHF. CDR3 DNA: TGTGCCAGCAGTGAAGAGGGCCATCAGCCCCAGCATTTT. The variable domain in full, with the rest retrieved from reference TRBV2 and TRBJ1-5, is EPEVTQTPSHQVTQMGQEVILRCVPISNHLYFYWYRQILGQKVEFLVSFYNNEISEKSEIFDDQFSVERPDGSNFTLKIRSTKLEDSAMYFCASSEEGHQPQHFGDGTRLSIL.

This sequence joins TRBV7-3 and TRBJ1-1; maybe TRBD1 (6 bases). The V and J ends lost 2 bases and 4 bases respectively, with 14 bases between them. This CDR3 region has 15 residues. The germline V gene has CDR1 SGHTA and CDR2 FQGTGA. CDR3 in amino acids: CASSLDGGQGTEAFF. The CDR3 DNA follows: TGTGCCAGCAGCTTAGATGGGGGGCAGGGCACTGAAGCTTTCTTT.

The V and J genes are TRBV30 and TRBJ1-3; the D is unclear. Germline lookup yields CDR1 GTSNPN and CDR2 SVGIG (reference sequence). CDR3 length: 15 amino acids. Trimming stripped 2 bases from V and 0 bases from J, with 11 bases between. The CDR3: CAWSWADSSGNTIYF. The CDR3 nucleotides read TGTGCCTGGAGTTGGGCAGATTCCTCTGGAAACACCATATATTTT.

The chain employs TRBV1 and TRBJ1-4; the table's D call, TRBD1, has no DNA check behind it. TRBV1 is annotated as a pseudogene. This CDR3 spans 18 amino acids. This chain's CDR3 is CTSSQAPTGAATNEKLFF. The CDR3 nucleotides read TGCACCAGCAGCCAAGCCCCCACAGGGGCCGCAACTAATGAAAAACTGTTTTTT.

This clone was seen just once. CDR3 in DNA: TGTGCCAGCAGTTTCGCTCAGGGGCTTAAGGGCTACACCTTC. It translates to CASSFAQGLKGYTF. This chain links TRBV6-5 with TRBJ1-2; D is perhaps TRBD1 (6 bases). V gave up 4 bases and J gave up 8 bases, with 17 bases separating them. Germline CDR1 and CDR2: MNHEY and SVGAGI. This CDR3 region has 14 residues.

The rearrangement joins TRBV6-6 to TRBJ2-1; maybe TRBD2 (6 bases). In germline, CDR1 is MNHNY, CDR2 SVGAGI (reference sequence). The CDR3 loop spans 14 amino acids. Trimming left V 5 bases short and J 6 bases short, with 14 bases between. This CDR3 reads CASSGDHGGNEQFF. CDR3 coding DNA: TGTGCCAGCAGTGGGGACCACGGGGGCAATGAGCAGTTCTTC.

The chain is built from TRBV7-9 and TRBJ2-1; TRBD2 matches at 9 bases. The V and J ends lost 2 bases and 6 bases, in that order; junction bases with no gene match: 8. The CDR3 sequence is 16 residues long. CDR1 SEHNR and CDR2 FQNEAQ come from the germline V gene (reference sequence). CDR3 sequence reads: CASSLSVAGVPNEQFF. In DNA form, the CDR3 reads TGTGCCAGCAGCTTATCGGTAGCGGGAGTCCCCAATGAGCAGTTCTTC.

This clone was seen a single time. J is TRBJ1-2 and V is TRBV3-1 (or the pseudogene TRBV3-2); D gene unclear. The germline V gene encodes CDR1 LGHDT and CDR2 YNNKEL (reference sequence). Trimming removed 0 bases from V and 4 bases from J, with 3 bases in between. The CDR3 has 12 amino acids. The CDR3, as DNA: TGTGCCAGCAGCCAAGATATCTATGGCTACACCTTC. This sequence encodes CASSQDIYGYTF.

This clone was picked up one time. The chain couples TRBV24-1 to TRBJ1-1, with D hard to call. V was cut by 0 bases and J by 2 bases, with 3 bases left in between. The germline gives CDR1 KGHDR, CDR2 SFDVKD. This CDR3 region has 13 residues. The CDR3 DNA reads as TGTGCCACCAGTGATTTGGACAACACTGAAGCTTTCTTT. Its protein is CATSDLDNTEAFF.

V is TRBV27 and J is TRBJ2-2; D might be TRBD2 (6 bases). The V and J ends lost 3 bases and 6 bases respectively, with 14 bases between them. There are 15 residues in the CDR3. Germline V gives CDR1 MNHEY, CDR2 SMNVEV (reference sequence). The CDR3 protein is CASSFLGPGAGELFF. The CDR3 DNA reads as TGTGCCAGCAGTTTCCTAGGACCGGGAGCCGGGGAGCTGTTTTTT.

This clone was detected only once. This chain connects TRBV24-1 to TRBJ2-1; perhaps TRBD2 as D (6 bases). Germline V gene sequence: CDR1 KGHDR, CDR2 SFDVKD. V was shortened by 3 bases and J by 4 bases, with 15 bases between the two germline ends. The CDR3 spans 16 residues. Here the CDR3 reads CATSDPRDSPYNEQFF. Here the CDR3 DNA reads TGTGCCACCAGTGATCCTCGGGACTCCCCTTACAATGAGCAGTTCTTC.

Here the CDR3 reads CASSQDFGFTGELFF. The CDR3 nucleotides read TGTGCCAGCAGCCAAGATTTTGGGTTCACCGGGGAGCTGTTTTTT. The chain joins TRBV4-2 to TRBJ2-2; D is uncertain. This CDR3 spans 15 amino acids. Trimming took off 0 bases at V and 4 bases at J, with 9 bases between the two ends. Germline lookup yields CDR1 LGHNA and CDR2 YNFKEQ.

V gene TRBV24-1 combines with J gene TRBJ2-2; D ambiguous. Trimming took 1 base from V and 1 from J, leaving 6 bases between them. Per germline, CDR1 KGHDR and CDR2 SFDVKD. The CDR3 covers 15 residues. CDR3 in amino acids: CATSDFSRNTGELFF. CDR3 sequence (DNA): TGTGCCACCAGTGATTTCAGTAGGAACACCGGGGAGCTGTTTTTT.